One sample yielded the 11 T cell receptor beta chains listed below, sequenced in a study of a mutant IDH1 vaccine in newly diagnosed glioma. The table came from immunoSEQ multiplex PCR; TCRdb's copy has only in-frame clones and leaves some out. The sample consists of approximately 50,000 clones, approximately 76% of them appearing once. The antigens for these receptors are not known. Time point noted: week 47, end of study. The investigators gave 300 ug of mutant IDH1 20-mer peptide in each vaccine dose, together with topical imiquimod. Here the sequenced sample was PBMCs, taken from a glioma patient whose treatment included an IDH1 peptide vaccine. The receptors were gathered from a woman between 35 and 50 years old with glioma. Some clones in this sample may be carry-over from other donors' samples.

This clone turned up a few times. The chain carries TRBV4-2 and TRBJ1-1, with a tentative D call TRBD1 (6 bases). Germline loops: CDR1 LGHNA, CDR2 YNFKEQ. CDR3 size: 15 residues. Trimming took 0 bases from V and 4 from J, leaving 12 bases between them. For the CDR3, the DNA is TGTGCCAGCAGCCAAGATGGGCAGGGGAGCACTGAAGCTTTCTTT. Its translation: CASSQDGQGSTEAFF.

Worth noting for this clone: A junction end diverges from the germline sequence, so it may reflect a read error. The sample has other DNA sequences that encode this CDR3 too. The V call is TRBV30, the J call TRBJ2-5; TRBD1 matches 10 bases. Germline V CDR1 and CDR2: GTSNPN, SVGIG (reference sequence). This CDR3 has 16 residues. In DNA, the CDR3 is TGCGCCTGCCGGGGACAGGGGTTTAGTACAACCGAGACCCAGTACTTC. Translating gives CACRGQGFSTTETQYF.

V is TRBV6-1 and J is TRBJ1-1; a weak D match, TRBD1 (5 bases). Germline V gives CDR1 MNHNS, CDR2 SASEGT. Trimming shortened V by 6 bases and J by 1 base, and 12 bases separated the two germline ends. The CDR3 runs to 14 residues. The CDR3 is CASRAPGQNTEAFF. The CDR3 DNA reads TGTGCCAGCAGGGCCCCTGGACAGAACACTGAAGCTTTCTTT.

The chain employs TRBV11-3 and TRBJ2-5, with 9 bases identical to TRBD2. The germline V gene encodes CDR1 SGHNT and CDR2 YENEEA. J was trimmed by 4 bases and V by 3 bases; bases with no gene match: 9. This CDR3 comprises 16 residues. This chain's CDR3 is CASSLGTSTQGETQYF. The CDR3 DNA sequence: TGTGCCAGCAGCTTGGGGACTAGCACCCAGGGAGAGACCCAGTACTTC.

CDR3 in amino acids: CASSGRGGGYGYTF. CDR3 bases: TGTGCCAGCAGTGGGAGGGGTGGAGGCTATGGCTACACCTTC. The genes are TRBV6-1 and TRBJ1-2; perhaps TRBD1 as D (5 bases). V shed 4 bases and J shed 4 bases, with 13 bases lying between them. CDR3 length equals 14 residues. CDR1 and CDR2 from the germline V gene are MNHNS and SASEGT.

V is TRBV6-6 and J is TRBJ2-7; 7 bases agree with TRBD1. The CDR3 runs 16 residues. The J segment lost 2 bases and the V segment lost 0 bases, leaving 7 bases of the junction unmatched. Germline CDR1 reads MNHNY; CDR2 reads SVGAGI (reference sequence). The CDR3 DNA sequence: TGTGCCAGCAGTTACTCAAGAGGGGGCGACACCTACGAGCAGTACTTC. Its protein is CASSYSRGGDTYEQYF.

This chain joins TRBV30 and TRBJ2-7; D unresolved. From germline, CDR1 is GTSNPN and CDR2 SVGIG (reference sequence). The CDR3 spans 12 residues. Trimming removed 2 bases from V and 1 base from J, with 6 bases in between. The CDR3 protein is CAWSWGSYEQYF. DNA for the CDR3: TGTGCCTGGAGTTGGGGTTCCTACGAGCAGTACTTC.

This sequence joins TRBV12-5 and TRBJ2-7; D may be TRBD1 (6 bases). The CDR3 extends over 14 amino acids. Germline CDR1 LGHNT, CDR2 FRNRAP. Between the trimmed V and J ends, which lost 6 bases and 3 bases, there was a span of 15 bases. The CDR3 DNA reads as TGTGCTAGTGGACCCGGGACAACCAACTACGAGCAGTACTTC. Translation: CASGPGTTNYEQYF. The whole variable domain, remainder taken from reference TRBV12-5 and TRBJ2-7, is DARVTQTPRHKVTEMGQEVTMRCQPILGHNTVFWYRQTMMQGLELLAYFRNRAPLDDSGMPKDRFSAEMPDATLATLKIQPSEPRDSAVYFCASGPGTTNYEQYFGPGTRLTVT.

This chain uses TRBV4-3 with TRBJ2-2; perhaps TRBD2 as D (6 bases). The germline gives CDR1 LGHNA, CDR2 YSLEER. CDR3 length: 17 amino acids. V was shortened by 1 base and J by 4 bases, with 16 bases between the two germline ends. CDR3 amino acids: CASSQVGGAGSTGELFF. The CDR3 coding sequence is TGCGCCAGCAGCCAAGTCGGGGGAGCCGGGAGCACCGGGGAGCTGTTTTTT.

The V gene is TRBV7-6, the J gene TRBJ2-5; D may be TRBD2 (6 bases). Germline loops: CDR1 SGHVS, CDR2 FNYEAQ. The CDR3 sequence is 14 residues long. The V end lost 4 bases, the J end lost 9 bases, and 18 bases lay between the germline ends. Written as DNA, the CDR3 is TGTGCCAGCAGCTCGGCCGGGACTTCCCTGGCCCAGTACTTC. Protein: CASSSAGTSLAQYF.

The V and J genes are TRBV25-1 and TRBJ2-3; a weak D match, TRBD2 (6 bases). Germline V gives CDR1 MGHDK, CDR2 SYGVNS. V lost 0 bases and J 3 bases, leaving 10 bases between the germline ends. This CDR3 region has 15 residues. The CDR3 loop reads CASSEYMGGTDTQYF. The CDR3 region has the DNA TGTGCCAGCAGTGAATATATGGGAGGTACAGATACGCAGTATTTT.